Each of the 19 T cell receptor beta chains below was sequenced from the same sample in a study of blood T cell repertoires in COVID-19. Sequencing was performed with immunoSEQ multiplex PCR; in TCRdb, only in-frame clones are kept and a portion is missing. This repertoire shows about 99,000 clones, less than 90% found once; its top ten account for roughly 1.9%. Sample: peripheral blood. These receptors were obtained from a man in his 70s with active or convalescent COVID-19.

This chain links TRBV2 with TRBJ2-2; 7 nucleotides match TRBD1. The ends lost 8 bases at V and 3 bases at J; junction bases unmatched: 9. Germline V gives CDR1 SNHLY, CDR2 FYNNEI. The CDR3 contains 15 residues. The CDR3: CASRPGTEYTGELFF. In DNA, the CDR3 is TGTGCCAGCCGACCCGGGACAGAGTACACCGGGGAGCTGTTTTTT.

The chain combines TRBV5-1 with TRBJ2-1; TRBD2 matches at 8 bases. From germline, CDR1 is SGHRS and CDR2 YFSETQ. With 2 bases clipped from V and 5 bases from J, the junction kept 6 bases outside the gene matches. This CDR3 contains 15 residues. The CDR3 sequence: CASSLLAGSHNEQFF. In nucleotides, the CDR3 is TGCGCCAGCAGCTTATTAGCGGGGAGTCACAATGAGCAGTTCTTC.

For the CDR3, the DNA is TGTGCCAGCCGGCGGGCGGGACAGGGTATTGATGAGCAGTTCTTC. Residues: CASRRAGQGIDEQFF. The chain uses TRBV7-2 and TRBJ2-1, with 9 bases fitting TRBD1. From germline, CDR1 is SGHTA and CDR2 FQGNSA. The junction had 13 bases not matched to a gene; V was cut back by 8 bases and J by 8 bases. This CDR3 spans 15 amino acids. The full variable domain, completed using reference TRBV7-2 and TRBJ2-1, is GAGVSQSPSNKVTEKGKDVELRCDPISGHTALYWYRQSLGQGLEFLIYFQGNSAPDKSGLPSDRFSAERTGGSVSTLTIQRTQQEDSAVYLCASRRAGQGIDEQFFGPGTRLTVL.

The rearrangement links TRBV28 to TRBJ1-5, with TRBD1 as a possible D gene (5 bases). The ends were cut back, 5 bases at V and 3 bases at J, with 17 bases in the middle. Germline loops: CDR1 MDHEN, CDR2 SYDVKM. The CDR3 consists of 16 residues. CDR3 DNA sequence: TGTGCCAGCAGTGGGGCGGGGAAGGGGAACAATCAGCCCCAGCATTTT. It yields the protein CASSGAGKGNNQPQHF.

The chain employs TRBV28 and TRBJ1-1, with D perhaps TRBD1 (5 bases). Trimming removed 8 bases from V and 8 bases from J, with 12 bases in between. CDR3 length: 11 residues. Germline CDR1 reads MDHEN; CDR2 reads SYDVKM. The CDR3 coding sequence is TGTGCCAGCCGAACGACAGAAGAAGCTTTCTTT. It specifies CASRTTEEAFF.

The CDR3 DNA sequence: TGTGCCAGCACCTACGACAGGGGCAGTGGCTACACCTTC. Residues: CASTYDRGSGYTF. The chain recombines TRBV28 with TRBJ1-2; 8 bases are a match to TRBD1. CDR1 is MDHEN, CDR2 SYDVKM, per germline. V was clipped by 7 bases and J by 7 bases; unmatched bases: 8. This CDR3 has 13 amino acids.

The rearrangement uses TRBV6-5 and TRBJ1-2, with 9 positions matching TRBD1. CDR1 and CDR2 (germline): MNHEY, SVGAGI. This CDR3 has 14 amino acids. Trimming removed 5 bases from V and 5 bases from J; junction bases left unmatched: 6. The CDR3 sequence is CASSRTGGPYGYTF. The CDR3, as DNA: TGTGCCAGCAGTAGAACAGGGGGCCCGTATGGCTACACCTTC.

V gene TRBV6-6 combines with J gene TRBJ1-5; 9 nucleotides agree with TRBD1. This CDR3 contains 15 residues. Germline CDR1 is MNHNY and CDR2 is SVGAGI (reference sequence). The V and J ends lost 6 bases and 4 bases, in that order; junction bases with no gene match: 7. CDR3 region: CASSLSGTGNQPQHF. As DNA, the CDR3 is TGTGCCAGCAGCCTCTCCGGGACAGGGAATCAGCCCCAGCATTTT.

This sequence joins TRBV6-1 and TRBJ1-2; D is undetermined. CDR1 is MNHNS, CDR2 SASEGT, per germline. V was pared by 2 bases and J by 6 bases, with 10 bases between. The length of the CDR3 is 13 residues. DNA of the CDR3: TGTGCCAGCAGTGAATACGACACAAATGGCTACACCTTC. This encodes CASSEYDTNGYTF.

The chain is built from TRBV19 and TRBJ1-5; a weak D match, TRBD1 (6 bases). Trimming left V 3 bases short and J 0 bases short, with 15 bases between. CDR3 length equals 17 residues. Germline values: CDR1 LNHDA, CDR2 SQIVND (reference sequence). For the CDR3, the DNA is TGTGCCAGTAGTATGGGGGCAGGCTATCATAGCAATCAGCCCCAGCATTTT. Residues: CASSMGAGYHSNQPQHF.

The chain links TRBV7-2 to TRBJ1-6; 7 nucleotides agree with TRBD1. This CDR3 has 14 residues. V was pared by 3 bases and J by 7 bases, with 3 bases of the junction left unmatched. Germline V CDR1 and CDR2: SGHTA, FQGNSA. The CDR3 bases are TGTGCCAGCAGCTTCCTACAGGGGAATTCACCCCTCCACTTT. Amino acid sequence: CASSFLQGNSPLHF.

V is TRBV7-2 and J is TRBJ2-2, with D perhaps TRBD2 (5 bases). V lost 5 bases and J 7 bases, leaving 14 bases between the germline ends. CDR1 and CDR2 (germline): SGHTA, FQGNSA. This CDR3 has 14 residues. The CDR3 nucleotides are TGTGCCAGCAGCCCGACCCGCGGGTACGGGGAGCTGTTTTTT. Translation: CASSPTRGYGELFF.

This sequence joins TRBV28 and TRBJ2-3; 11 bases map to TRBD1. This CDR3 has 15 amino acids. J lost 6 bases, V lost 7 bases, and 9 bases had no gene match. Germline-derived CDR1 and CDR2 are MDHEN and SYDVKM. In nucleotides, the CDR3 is TGTGCCAGCAACCTCCCGGGACAGGGGGTCGATACGCAGTATTTT. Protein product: CASNLPGQGVDTQYF.

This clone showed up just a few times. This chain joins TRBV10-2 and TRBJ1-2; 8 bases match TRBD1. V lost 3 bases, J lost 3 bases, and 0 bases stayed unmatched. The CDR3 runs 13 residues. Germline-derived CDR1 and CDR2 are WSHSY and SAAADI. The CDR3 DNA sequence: TGCGCCAGCAGTGACAGGGGGCACTATGGCTACACCTTC. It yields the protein CASSDRGHYGYTF.

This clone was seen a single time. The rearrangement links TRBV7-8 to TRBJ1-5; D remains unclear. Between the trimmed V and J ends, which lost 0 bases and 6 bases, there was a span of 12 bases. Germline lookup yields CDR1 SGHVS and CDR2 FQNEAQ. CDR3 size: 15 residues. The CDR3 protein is CASSLARGMTQPQHF. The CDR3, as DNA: TGTGCCAGCAGCTTAGCGCGAGGTATGACTCAGCCCCAGCATTTT.

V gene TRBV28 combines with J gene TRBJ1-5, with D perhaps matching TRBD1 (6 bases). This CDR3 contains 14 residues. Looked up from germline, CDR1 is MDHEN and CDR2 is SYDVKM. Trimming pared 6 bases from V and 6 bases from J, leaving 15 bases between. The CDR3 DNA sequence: TGTGCCAGCAGCGGAGGGGGGGCGATTCAGCCCCAGCATTTT. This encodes CASSGGGAIQPQHF. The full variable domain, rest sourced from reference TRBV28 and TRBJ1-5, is DVKVTQSSRYLVKRTGEKVFLECVQDMDHENMFWYRQDPGLGLRLIYFSYDVKMKEKGDIPEGYSVSREKKERFSLILESASTNQTSMYLCASSGGGAIQPQHFGDGTRLSIL.

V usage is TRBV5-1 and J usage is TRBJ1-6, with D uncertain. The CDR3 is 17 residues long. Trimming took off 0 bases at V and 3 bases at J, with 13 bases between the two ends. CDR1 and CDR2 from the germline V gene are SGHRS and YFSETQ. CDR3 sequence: CASSLDARVFYNSPLHF. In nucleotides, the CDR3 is TGCGCCAGCAGCTTGGATGCTCGAGTTTTCTATAATTCACCCCTCCACTTT.

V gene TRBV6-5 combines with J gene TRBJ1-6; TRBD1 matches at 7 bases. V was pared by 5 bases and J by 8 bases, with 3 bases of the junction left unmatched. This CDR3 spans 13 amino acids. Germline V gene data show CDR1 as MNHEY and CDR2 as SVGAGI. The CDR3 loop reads CASSPDRYSPLHF. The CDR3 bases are TGTGCCAGCAGTCCGGACAGGTATTCACCCCTCCACTTT.

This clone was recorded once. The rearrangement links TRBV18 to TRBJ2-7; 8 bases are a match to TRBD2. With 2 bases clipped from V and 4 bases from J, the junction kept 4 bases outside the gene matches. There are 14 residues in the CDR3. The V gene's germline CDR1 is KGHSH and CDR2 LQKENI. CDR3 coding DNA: TGTGCCAGCTCACCAGAAGCGGGGGCGTACGAGCAGTACTTC. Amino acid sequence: CASSPEAGAYEQYF.